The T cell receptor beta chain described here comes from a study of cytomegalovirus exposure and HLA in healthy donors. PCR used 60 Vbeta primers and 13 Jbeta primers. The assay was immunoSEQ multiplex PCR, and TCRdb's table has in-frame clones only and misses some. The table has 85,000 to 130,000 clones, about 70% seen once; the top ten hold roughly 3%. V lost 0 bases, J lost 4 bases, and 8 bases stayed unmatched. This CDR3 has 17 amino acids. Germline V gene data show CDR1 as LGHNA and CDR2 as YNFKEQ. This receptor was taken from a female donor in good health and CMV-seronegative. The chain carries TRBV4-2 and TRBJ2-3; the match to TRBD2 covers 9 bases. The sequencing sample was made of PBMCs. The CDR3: CASSQEGRTSVSDTQYF. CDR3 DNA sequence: TGTGCCAGCAGCCAAGAGGGACGGACTAGCGTTTCAGATACGCAGTATTTT.